One sample yielded the 21 T cell receptor beta chains listed below, sequenced in a study of T cell repertoires in cytomegalovirus infection. TCRdb re-called the reads with MiXCR, one entry per CDR3 protein. The table records fewer than 900,000 distinct CDR3 sequences, 29% of them present only once. These receptors' antigens are unknown. The source was cultured CD8+ T cells from PBMCs, collected from culture after CMV antigen stimulation. These receptors all come from a human donor in good health (CMV status not recorded). Some clones in this sample may be carry-over from other donors' samples.

The chain links TRBV6-1 to TRBJ1-5; D perhaps matches TRBD1 (5 bases). This CDR3 is 16 amino acids long. V dropped 3 bases and J dropped 4 bases, with 16 bases sitting between them. Germline V gene lookup returns CDR1 MNHNS and CDR2 SASEGT. CDR3 nucleotides: TGTGCCAGCAGTGATGTAGGACAAGGTTGGAATCAGCCCCAGCATTTT. Its protein is CASSDVGQGWNQPQHF.

This clonotype has only a few counts. V usage is TRBV10-3 and J usage is TRBJ2-1; D is uncertain. CDR3 size: 17 residues. The V end was cut by 6 bases, the J end by 0 bases, with 18 bases between. Germline CDR1 and CDR2: ENHRY and SYGVKD. The CDR3 here is CAIRDDPTRSSYNEQFF. The CDR3 nucleotides read TGTGCCATCAGAGATGACCCTACACGAAGCTCCTACAATGAGCAGTTCTTC.

This clonotype came up many times. The chain joins TRBV7-2 to TRBJ1-6; D not resolved. V was pared by 3 bases and J by 7 bases, with 4 bases between. Germline V gene lookup returns CDR1 SGHTA and CDR2 FQGNSA. The CDR3 runs 12 residues. CDR3 sequence reads: CASSLRNSPLHF. Here the CDR3 DNA reads TGTGCCAGCAGCTTGAGGAATTCACCCCTCCACTTT.

The chain links TRBV5-5 to TRBJ1-1; TRBD1 agrees at 7 bases. This CDR3 is built from 18 residues. Trimming removed 4 bases from V and 4 bases from J; junction bases left unmatched: 19. CDR1 is SGHKS, CDR2 YYEKEE, per germline (reference sequence). In nucleotides, the CDR3 is TGTGCCAGCAGCCACCCCCTGACAGGGCTTGCTCGGGGCACTGAAGCTTTCTTT. This sequence encodes CASSHPLTGLARGTEAFF.

This clonotype occurred many times. The rearrangement links TRBV7-2 to TRBJ2-1; TRBD2 matches at 7 bases. Trimming removed 3 bases from V and 16 bases from J; junction bases left unmatched: 12. This CDR3 region has 13 residues. The V gene's germline CDR1 is SGHTA and CDR2 FQGNSA. CDR3 nucleotide sequence: TGTGCCAGCAGCTTTTGGGGAGGGCAGGGTAAATTCTTC. This gives the protein CASSFWGGQGKFF.

The chain recombines TRBV7-2 with TRBJ2-1; 12 bases map to TRBD2. CDR1 is SGHTA and CDR2 is FQGNSA in the germline V gene. CDR3 length: 15 amino acids. J was trimmed by 8 bases and V by 2 bases; bases with no gene match: 4. CDR3 sequence (DNA): TGTGCCAGCAGCTTACTAGCGGGGGGGTACTATGAGCAGTTCTTC. Its translation: CASSLLAGGYYEQFF.

The V gene is TRBV2, the J gene TRBJ2-2, with D hard to call. Germline values: CDR1 SNHLY, CDR2 FYNNEI. The CDR3 contains 14 residues. Trimming left V 9 bases short and J 1 base short, with 12 bases between. CDR3 DNA: TGTGCCAGGGGCGAAAAACAGAACACCGGGGAGCTGTTTTTT. It specifies CARGEKQNTGELFF. Looking up the rest from reference TRBV2 and TRBJ2-2 gives the full variable domain: EPEVTQTPSHQVTQMGQEVILRCVPISNHLYFYWYRQILGQKVEFLVSFYNNEISEKSEIFDDQFSVERPDGSNFTLKIRSTKLEDSAMYFCARGEKQNTGELFFGEGSRLTVL.

With regard to this clonotype: This could be a read error, since a much larger clone is one nucleotide away. The rearrangement uses TRBV9 and TRBJ1-1; TRBD1 agrees at 10 bases. Germline V gene sequence: CDR1 SGDLS, CDR2 YYNGEE. This CDR3 comprises 14 residues. The junction had 2 bases not matched to a gene; V was cut back by 2 bases and J by 4 bases. CDR3 in amino acids: CASSVDRGGTEAFF. The CDR3 DNA is TGTGCCAGCAGCGTGGACAGGGGGGGCACTGAAGCTTTCTTT. The whole variable domain, filled in from reference TRBV9 and TRBJ1-1, reads DSGVTQTPKHLITATGQRVTLRCSPRSGDLSVYWYQQSLDQGLQFLIQYYNGEERAKGNILERFSAQQFPDLHSELNLSSLELGDSALYFCASSVDRGGTEAFFGQGTRLTVV.

V is TRBV6-1 and J is TRBJ2-1; perhaps TRBD2 as D (5 bases). V shed 5 bases and J shed 1 base, with 12 bases lying between them. Germline assignment: CDR1 MNHNS and CDR2 SASEGT. This CDR3 has 15 amino acids. The CDR3 reads CASSPLRGSYNEQFF. CDR3 nucleotides: TGTGCCAGCAGTCCACTCCGGGGTTCCTACAATGAGCAGTTCTTC.

This clonotype was detected once. The chain uses TRBV19 and TRBJ2-7; TRBD1 matches 10 bases. Germline V gene data show CDR1 as LNHDA and CDR2 as SQIVND (reference sequence). V shed 5 bases and J 2 bases; nucleotides not matched to a gene: 6. The CDR3 extends over 15 amino acids. The CDR3 loop reads CASSPGQGPAYEQYV. CDR3 bases: TGTGCCAGTAGTCCGGGACAGGGGCCTGCCTACGAGCAGTACGTC.

There are a few counts of this clonotype. V is TRBV7-9 and J is TRBJ2-1; 7 bases are shared with TRBD1. V shed 4 bases and J 2 bases; nucleotides not matched to a gene: 2. The CDR3 is 14 amino acids. Germline loops: CDR1 SEHNR, CDR2 FQNEAQ (reference sequence). CDR3 sequence reads: CASSYDRAYNEQFF. The CDR3 coding sequence is TGTGCCAGCAGCTACGACAGGGCCTACAATGAGCAGTTCTTC.

J is TRBJ1-6 and V is TRBV27; 7 nucleotides match TRBD1. CDR3 length: 16 residues. The junction had 12 bases not matched to a gene; V was cut back by 6 bases and J by 7 bases. Germline CDR1 is MNHEY and CDR2 is SMNVEV (reference sequence). CDR3: CASRGWSQGVNSPLHF. CDR3 nucleotides: TGTGCCAGCAGGGGGTGGAGCCAGGGGGTCAATTCACCCCTCCACTTT.

This clonotype was picked up a small number of times. The chain joins TRBV28 to TRBJ1-5; 8 nucleotides match TRBD1. Germline V gene lookup returns CDR1 MDHEN and CDR2 SYDVKM. V dropped 5 bases and J dropped 0; count of bases not matched to a gene: 12. The length of the CDR3 is 18 residues. Here the CDR3 reads CASSPSDRGDYSNQPQHF. In DNA, the CDR3 is TGTGCCAGCAGTCCCTCCGACAGGGGAGACTATAGCAATCAGCCCCAGCATTTT.

V usage is TRBV7-9 and J usage is TRBJ2-5, with D perhaps assigned TRBD1 or TRBD2 (5 bases each). Trimming removed 5 bases from V and 1 base from J, with 11 bases in between. The germline gives CDR1 SEHNR, CDR2 FQNEAQ (reference sequence). This CDR3 has 14 residues. CDR3 sequence reads: CASSRPGPQETQYF. The CDR3 DNA follows: TGTGCCAGCAGCCGACCGGGGCCCCAAGAGACCCAGTACTTC.

The chain has TRBV6-5 and TRBJ2-1; D gene ambiguous. The CDR3 runs to 14 residues. Deletions cut 0 bases from V and 8 bases from J, with 11 bases between. The germline CDR1 and CDR2 sequences are MNHEY and SVGAGI. This chain's CDR3 is CASSYSSAGDEQFF. CDR3 nucleotides: TGTGCCAGCAGTTACTCGAGCGCTGGCGATGAGCAGTTCTTC.

The gene calls are TRBV20-1 and TRBJ2-7; D is possibly TRBD2 (6 bases). The V gene's germline CDR1 is DFQATT and CDR2 SNEGSKA (reference sequence). V lost 1 base and J lost 3, with 13 bases in between. CDR3 length: 14 residues. CDR3 sequence reads: CSARVSGTDYEQYV. The CDR3 region has the DNA TGCAGTGCTAGAGTTTCCGGGACTGACTACGAGCAGTACGTC.

This clonotype was found a few times. The chain joins TRBV7-6 to TRBJ1-2; D ambiguous. The germline V and J ends were trimmed by 5 bases and 2 bases, with 24 bases remaining between them. Looked up from germline, CDR1 is SGHVS and CDR2 is FNYEAQ. This CDR3 has 18 residues. CDR3 DNA sequence: TGTGCCAGCAGCCACCTTTTCGGAGACATTTCCTCCAACTATGGCTACACCTTC. It specifies CASSHLFGDISSNYGYTF.

The V gene is TRBV6-1, the J gene TRBJ2-3; 7 bases agree with TRBD1. The ends lost 4 bases at V and 1 base at J; junction bases unmatched: 5. This CDR3 has 15 residues. The V gene's germline CDR1 is MNHNS and CDR2 SASEGT. CDR3 sequence: CASSGPGQGTDTQYF. In DNA, the CDR3 is TGTGCCAGCAGTGGACCAGGACAGGGCACAGATACGCAGTATTTT.

This clonotype was found many times. The chain combines TRBV7-2 with TRBJ1-4, with D uncertain. The CDR3 has 13 amino acids. The V end was cut by 1 base, the J end by 4 bases, with 4 bases between. CDR1 SGHTA and CDR2 FQGNSA come from the germline V gene. The CDR3 DNA reads TGTGCCAGCAGCTTAGTGATTAATGAAAAACTGTTTTTT. As protein: CASSLVINEKLFF.

This clonotype has just one count. J is TRBJ1-2 and V is TRBV6-6; unclear D gene. The CDR3 length is 17 residues. CDR1 and CDR2 from the germline V gene are MNHNY and SVGAGI (reference sequence). Between the trimmed V and J ends, which lost 0 bases and 4 bases, there was a span of 18 bases. As DNA, the CDR3 is TGTGCCAGCAGTTACTCCAGAAACCGGTTTGGACGCTATGGCTACACCTTC. Amino acids: CASSYSRNRFGRYGYTF.

This chain uses TRBV25-1 with TRBJ1-4; TRBD1 might be the D (6 bases). The CDR3 contains 15 residues. CDR1 is MGHDK, CDR2 SYGVNS, per germline. Between the trimmed V and J ends, which lost 3 bases and 8 bases, there was a span of 16 bases. CDR3 nucleotides: TGTGCCAGCAGTGAGAGGAATCGGGGGGCGGAAAAACTGTTTTTT. Protein sequence: CASSERNRGAEKLFF.